This T cell receptor beta chain was captured by sequencing in a study of T-cell reconstitution after alpha-beta-depleted transplantation in children. This clonotype appeared many times. Its specificity is unknown. Whole-study results and caveats: T-cell counts and diversity at one year following transplant were attributed mainly to newly produced T cells. Two months or so post-transplant, alpha-beta T cells reportedly derived from several hundred expanded graft clones. Recipient T cells and thymic progenitors that survived were the source of the high TCRbeta diversity seen at day 60 in some patients.

Unique molecular identifiers were incorporated during preparation of the TCRbeta library. Via MiXCR, TCRdb re-called the PCR reads, giving one row per CDR3 protein. The sample lists nearly 250,000 distinct CDR3 sequences; 7.5% to 9.5% were seen once. This TCR came from a male patient younger than 18 who had a stem cell transplant for acute lymphoblastic leukemia, so the T cells may come from the graft donor. The specimen was PBMCs, mostly from graft donor cells, collected 180 days after TCRalphabeta/CD19-depleted stem cell transplant.

CDR3 coding DNA: TGCAGTGCTAGTCGGACAGGTGGGGCCAACGTCCTGACTTTC. This sequence encodes CSASRTGGANVLTF. The chain combines TRBV20-1 with TRBJ2-6, with TRBD1 matching 7 bases. This CDR3 comprises 14 residues. Unmatched junction bases numbered 2, after V lost 3 bases and J lost 3 bases. Germline CDR1 DFQATT, CDR2 SNEGSKA (reference sequence).